This T cell receptor (beta chain) was recorded in a study of Ad26.COV2.S vaccination and SARS-CoV-2 variants. Regarding the study as a whole: Similar non-spike TCR breadth was observed in recipients of vaccine and of placebo.

The data were produced by immunoSEQ multiplex PCR, yet TCRdb's version contains in-frame clones alone and is incomplete. This sample has about 370,000 clones, with around 85% found just once. As concerns this clone: Its antigen is unidentified.

Treatment reported: some 20 received Ad26.COV2.S at low or high dose, single or two shots; 5 received placebo; per-sample allocation not given. The study sampled participants on day 63 after the first vaccine or placebo injection. The input for sequencing was peripheral blood, taken in a trial of Ad26.COV2.S vaccine versus placebo. This sequence originates from a person aged 18-65 years who received the Ad26.COV2.S COVID-19 vaccine or a placebo.

CDR3: CASSGTSGGGGTQYF. The CDR3 nucleotides read TGTGCCAGCAGCGGGACTAGCGGGGGGGGAGGGACCCAGTACTTC. This sequence joins TRBV25-1 and TRBJ2-5, with 16 bases lining up with TRBD2. Germline-derived CDR1 and CDR2 are MGHDK and SYGVNS. V gave up 6 bases and J gave up 7 bases; unmatched junction bases: 5. The CDR3 is 15 amino acids.